The clone carrying this TCR beta chain came up a few times. Reverse transcribing all isolated RNA meant expressed TCRB transcripts were sequenced. Libraries were prepared by immunoSEQ multiplex PCR; TCRdb keeps only in-frame clonotypes and omits some of them. The sample contains around 200,000 clones, roughly an eighth of which appear only once. This specimen comes from a study of beta chain features in type 1 diabetes. Trimming left V 3 bases short and J 0 bases short, with 11 bases between. Germline values: CDR1 MDHEN, CDR2 SYDVKM. The CDR3 sequence is 15 residues long. The clonotype originates from a woman aged 18-35 years in good health. The sample was central memory CD4+ T cells from blood. The chain links TRBV28 to TRBJ1-2; D not certain. The CDR3 region has the DNA TGTGCCAGCAGTTTTGAGGTCCCAGCTAACTATGGCTACACCTTC. As protein: CASSFEVPANYGYTF.